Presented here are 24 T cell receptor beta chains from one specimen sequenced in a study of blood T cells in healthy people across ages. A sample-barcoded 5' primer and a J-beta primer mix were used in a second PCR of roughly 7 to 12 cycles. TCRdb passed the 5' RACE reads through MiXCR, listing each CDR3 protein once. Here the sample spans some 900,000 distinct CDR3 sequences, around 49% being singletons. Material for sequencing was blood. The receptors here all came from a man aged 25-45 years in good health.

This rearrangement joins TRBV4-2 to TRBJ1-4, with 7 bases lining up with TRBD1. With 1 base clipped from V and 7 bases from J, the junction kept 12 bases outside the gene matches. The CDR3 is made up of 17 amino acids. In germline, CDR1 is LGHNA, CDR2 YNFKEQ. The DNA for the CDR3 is TGTGCCAGCAGCCAAGCTCAGACCAGGGGGATCCGTGAAAAACTGTTTTTT. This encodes CASSQAQTRGIREKLFF.

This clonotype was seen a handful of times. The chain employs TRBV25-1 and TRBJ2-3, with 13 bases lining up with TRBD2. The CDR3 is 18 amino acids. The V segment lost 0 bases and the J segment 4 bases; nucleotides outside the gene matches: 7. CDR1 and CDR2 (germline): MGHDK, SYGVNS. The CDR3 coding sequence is TGTGCCAGCAGTGAATACTTAACTAGCGGGGGGGAGGCAGATACGCAGTATTTT. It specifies CASSEYLTSGGEADTQYF.

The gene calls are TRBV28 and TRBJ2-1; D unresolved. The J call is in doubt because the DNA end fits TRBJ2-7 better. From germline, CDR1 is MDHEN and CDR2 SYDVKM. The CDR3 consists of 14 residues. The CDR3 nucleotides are TGTGCCAGCAGCTTAGGAACTTTCTACAATGAGCAGTACTTC. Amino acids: CASSLGTFYNEQYF.

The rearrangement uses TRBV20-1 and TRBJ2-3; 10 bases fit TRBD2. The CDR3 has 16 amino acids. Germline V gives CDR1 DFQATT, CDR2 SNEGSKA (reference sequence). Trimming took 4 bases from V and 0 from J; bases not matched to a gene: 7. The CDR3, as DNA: TGCAGTGCTATTCTAGCGGGGGCTCATAGCACAGATACGCAGTATTTT. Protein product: CSAILAGAHSTDTQYF.

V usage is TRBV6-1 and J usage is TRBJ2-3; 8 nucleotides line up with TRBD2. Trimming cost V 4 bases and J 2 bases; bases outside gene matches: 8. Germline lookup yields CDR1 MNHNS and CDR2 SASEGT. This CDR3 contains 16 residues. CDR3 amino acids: CASSGRGGGSTDTQYF. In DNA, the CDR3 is TGTGCCAGCAGTGGTAGAGGCGGGGGGTCCACAGATACGCAGTATTTT.

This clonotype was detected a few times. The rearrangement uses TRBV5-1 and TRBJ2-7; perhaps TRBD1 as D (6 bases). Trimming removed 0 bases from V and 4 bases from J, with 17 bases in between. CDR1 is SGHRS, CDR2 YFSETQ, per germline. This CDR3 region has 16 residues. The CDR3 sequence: CASSLGHAQGIYEQYF. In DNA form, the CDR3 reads TGCGCCAGCAGCTTGGGGCACGCGCAGGGGATATACGAGCAGTACTTC.

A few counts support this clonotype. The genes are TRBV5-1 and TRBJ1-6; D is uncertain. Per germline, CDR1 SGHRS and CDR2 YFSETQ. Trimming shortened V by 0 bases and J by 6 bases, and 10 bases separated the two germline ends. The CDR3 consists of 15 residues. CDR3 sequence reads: CASSLGDIGNSPLHF. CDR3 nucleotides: TGCGCCAGCAGCTTGGGAGACATCGGTAATTCACCCCTCCACTTT. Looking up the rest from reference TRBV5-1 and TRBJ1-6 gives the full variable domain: KAGVTQTPRYLIKTRGQQVTLSCSPISGHRSVSWYQQTPGQGLQFLFEYFSETQRNKGNFPGRFSGRQFSNSRSEMNVSTLELGDSALYLCASSLGDIGNSPLHFGNGTRLTVT.

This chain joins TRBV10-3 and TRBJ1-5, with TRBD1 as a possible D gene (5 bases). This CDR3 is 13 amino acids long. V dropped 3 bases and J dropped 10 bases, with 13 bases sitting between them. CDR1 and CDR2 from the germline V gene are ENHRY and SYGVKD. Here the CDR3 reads CAISDVSGPPQHF. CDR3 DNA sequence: TGTGCCATCAGTGATGTCTCAGGGCCACCCCAGCATTTT.

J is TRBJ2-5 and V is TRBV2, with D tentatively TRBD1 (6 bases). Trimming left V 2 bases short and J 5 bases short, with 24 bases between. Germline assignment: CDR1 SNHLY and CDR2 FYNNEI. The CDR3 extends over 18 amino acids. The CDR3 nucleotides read TGTGCCAGCAGTGAATTCGAGCATGTGGGACACCAGCACGAGACCCAGTACTTC. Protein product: CASSEFEHVGHQHETQYF.

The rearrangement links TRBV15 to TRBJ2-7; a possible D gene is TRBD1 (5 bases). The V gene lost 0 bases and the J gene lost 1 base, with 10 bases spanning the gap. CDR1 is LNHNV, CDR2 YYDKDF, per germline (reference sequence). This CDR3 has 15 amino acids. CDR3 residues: CATSRDRESSYEQYF. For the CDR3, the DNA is TGTGCCACCAGCAGAGACAGGGAATCATCCTACGAGCAGTACTTC. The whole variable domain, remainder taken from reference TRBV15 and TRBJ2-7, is DAMVIQNPRYQVTQFGKPVTLSCSQTLNHNVMYWYQQKSSQAPKLLFHYYDKDFNNEADTPDNFQSRRPNTSFCFLDIRSPGLGDTAMYLCATSRDRESSYEQYFGPGTRLTVT.

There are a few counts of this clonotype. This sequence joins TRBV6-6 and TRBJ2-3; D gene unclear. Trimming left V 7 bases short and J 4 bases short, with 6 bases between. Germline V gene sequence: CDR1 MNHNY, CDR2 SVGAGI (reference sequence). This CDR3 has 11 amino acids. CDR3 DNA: TGTGCCAGCACCCTTTCAGATACGCAGTATTTT. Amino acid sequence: CASTLSDTQYF.

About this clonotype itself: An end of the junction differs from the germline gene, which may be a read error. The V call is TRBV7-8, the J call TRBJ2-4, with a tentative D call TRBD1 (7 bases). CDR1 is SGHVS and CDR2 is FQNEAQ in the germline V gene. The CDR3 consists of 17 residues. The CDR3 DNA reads TGTGTCAGCAGCTATAAATCAGGGGGGATGGCCAAAAACATTCAGTACTTC. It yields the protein CVSSYKSGGMAKNIQYF.

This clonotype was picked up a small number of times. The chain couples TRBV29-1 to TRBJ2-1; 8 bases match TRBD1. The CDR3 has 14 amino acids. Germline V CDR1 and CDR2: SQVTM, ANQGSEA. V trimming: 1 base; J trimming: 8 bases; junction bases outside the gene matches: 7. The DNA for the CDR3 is TGCAGCGTTGAAGTACAGGGGGTCCGGGATGAGCAGTTCTTC. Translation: CSVEVQGVRDEQFF.

The CDR3 sequence: CASSLGAGFLGDEQFF. In DNA, the CDR3 is TGTGCCAGCAGCCTGGGAGCGGGCTTCCTAGGGGATGAGCAGTTCTTC. This chain links TRBV7-9 with TRBJ2-1; maybe TRBD2 (6 bases). Germline CDR1 and CDR2: SEHNR and FQNEAQ (reference sequence). Trimming shortened V by 5 bases and J by 8 bases, and 22 bases separated the two germline ends. The CDR3 loop spans 16 amino acids. The complete variable domain, with remaining parts taken from reference TRBV7-9 and TRBJ2-1, reads DTGVSQNPRHKITKRGQNVTFRCDPISEHNRLYWYRQTLGQGPEFLTYFQNEAQLEKSRLLSDRFSAERPKGSFSTLEIQRTEQGDSAMYLCASSLGAGFLGDEQFFGPGTRLTVL.

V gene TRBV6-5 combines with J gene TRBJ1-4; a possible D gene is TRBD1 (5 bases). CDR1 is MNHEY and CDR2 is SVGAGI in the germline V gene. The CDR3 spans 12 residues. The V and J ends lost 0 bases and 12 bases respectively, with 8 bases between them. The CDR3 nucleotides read TGTGCCAGCAGTTACTCTGGCAGGGAACTGTTTTTT. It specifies CASSYSGRELFF.

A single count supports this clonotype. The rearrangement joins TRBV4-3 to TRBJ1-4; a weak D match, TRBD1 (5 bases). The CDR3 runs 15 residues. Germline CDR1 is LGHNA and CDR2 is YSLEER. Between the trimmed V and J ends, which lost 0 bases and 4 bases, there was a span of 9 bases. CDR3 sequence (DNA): TGCGCCAGCAGCCAAGAGACAGTTGGTAATGAAAAACTGTTTTTT. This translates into CASSQETVGNEKLFF.

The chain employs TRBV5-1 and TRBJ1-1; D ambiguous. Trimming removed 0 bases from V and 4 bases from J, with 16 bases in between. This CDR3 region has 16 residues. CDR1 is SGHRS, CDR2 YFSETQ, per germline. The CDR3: CASSLEALASGTEAFF. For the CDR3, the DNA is TGCGCCAGCAGCTTGGAGGCTTTGGCCAGTGGCACTGAAGCTTTCTTT.

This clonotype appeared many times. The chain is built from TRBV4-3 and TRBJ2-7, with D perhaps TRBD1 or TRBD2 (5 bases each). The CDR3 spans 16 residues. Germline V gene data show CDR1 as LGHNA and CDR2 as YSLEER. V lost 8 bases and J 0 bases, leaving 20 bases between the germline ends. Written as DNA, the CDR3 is TGCGCCAGCCAAGAGGTCCATGGGACCAGCTCCTACGAGCAGTACTTC. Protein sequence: CASQEVHGTSSYEQYF.

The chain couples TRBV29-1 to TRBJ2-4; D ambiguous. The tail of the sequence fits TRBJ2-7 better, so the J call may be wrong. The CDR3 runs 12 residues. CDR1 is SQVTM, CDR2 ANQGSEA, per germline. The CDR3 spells CSAPDAPYEQYF. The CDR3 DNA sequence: TGCAGCGCTCCGGACGCCCCTTACGAGCAGTACTTC.

In DNA, the CDR3 is TGTGCCAGCAGCCCTCTAGCGGGGGGGCTTACGGGAGAGACCCAGTACTTC. Translated, it gives CASSPLAGGLTGETQYF. The J gene is TRBJ2-5, the V gene TRBV7-3, with 12 bases matching TRBD2. The CDR3 has 17 amino acids. V shed 5 bases and J 4 bases; nucleotides not matched to a gene: 11. In germline, CDR1 is SGHTA, CDR2 FQGTGA.

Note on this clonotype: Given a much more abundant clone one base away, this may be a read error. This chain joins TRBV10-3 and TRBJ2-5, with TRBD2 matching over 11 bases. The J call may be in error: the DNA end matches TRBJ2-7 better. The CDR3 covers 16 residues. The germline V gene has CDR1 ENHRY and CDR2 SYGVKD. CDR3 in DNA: TGTGCCATCAGTGTCCTGACTAGCGGGGTATCCCACGAGCAGTACTTC. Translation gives CAISVLTSGVSHEQYF.

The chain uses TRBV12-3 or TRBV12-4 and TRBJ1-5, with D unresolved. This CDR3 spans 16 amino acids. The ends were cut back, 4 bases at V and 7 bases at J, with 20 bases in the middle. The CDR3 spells CASSSGASGVGQPQHF. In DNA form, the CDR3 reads TGTGCCAGCAGTTCGGGCGCTTCGGGTGTGGGGCAGCCCCAGCATTTT.

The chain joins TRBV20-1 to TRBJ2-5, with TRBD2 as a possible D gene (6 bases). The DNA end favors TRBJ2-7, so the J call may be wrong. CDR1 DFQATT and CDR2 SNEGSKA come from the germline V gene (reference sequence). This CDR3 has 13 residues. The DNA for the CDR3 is TGCAGTGCTAGAGGGAATAGCGGTGGCGAGCAGTACTTC. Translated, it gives CSARGNSGGEQYF.

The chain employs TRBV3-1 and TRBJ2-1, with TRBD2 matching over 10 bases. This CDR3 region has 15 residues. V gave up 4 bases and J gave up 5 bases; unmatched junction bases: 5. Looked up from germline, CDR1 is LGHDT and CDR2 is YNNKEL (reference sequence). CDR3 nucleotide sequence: TGTGCCAGCAGCCCGGGACTAGCGAGGAACAATGAGCAGTTCTTC. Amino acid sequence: CASSPGLARNNEQFF.